What follows are 13 T cell receptor beta chains derived from one specimen sequenced in a study of blood T cell repertoires in COVID-19. Measured with immunoSEQ multiplex PCR; TCRdb has only the in-frame clones, and not every one. The sample lists about 81,000 clones; roughly 96% were seen once. The sequenced sample consisted of peripheral blood. Every receptor here comes from a human donor with active COVID-19. The donor label of this sample is uncertain.

The chain recombines TRBV6-5 with TRBJ2-7; tentatively, D is TRBD1 (6 bases). The CDR3 totals 15 residues. Germline lookup yields CDR1 MNHEY and CDR2 SVGAGI. V was cut by 0 bases and J by 5 bases, with 14 bases left in between. The CDR3 DNA reads TGTGCCAGCAGTTACTCGAAACAGGGATGGGACGAGCAGTACTTC. Translating gives CASSYSKQGWDEQYF.

The J gene is TRBJ2-1, the V gene TRBV5-1, with 8 bases that match TRBD2. V dropped 4 bases and J dropped 8; count of bases not matched to a gene: 5. In germline, CDR1 is SGHRS, CDR2 YFSETQ. CDR3 length equals 13 residues. The CDR3: CASSPGRVDEQFF. The CDR3 nucleotides are TGCGCCAGCAGCCCCGGGAGGGTTGATGAGCAGTTCTTC.

A few counts support this clone. The chain recombines TRBV7-9 with TRBJ1-3; 7 bases agree with TRBD1. The CDR3 contains 16 residues. Germline V CDR1 and CDR2: SEHNR, FQNEAQ (reference sequence). Trimming cost V 3 bases and J 2 bases; bases outside gene matches: 7. CDR3 region: CASSFSATGPGNTIYF. The CDR3 DNA reads TGTGCCAGCAGCTTCTCAGCGACAGGGCCTGGAAACACCATATATTTT.

The chain combines TRBV14 with TRBJ2-1; D may be TRBD2 (6 bases). The CDR3 length is 17 residues. Germline V gives CDR1 SGHDN, CDR2 FVKESK. The V gene lost 2 bases and the J gene lost 4 bases, with 18 bases spanning the gap. In nucleotides, the CDR3 is TGTGCCAGCAGCCAAAACCTCCCGGGACTTCCTTACAATGAGCAGTTCTTC. Its protein is CASSQNLPGLPYNEQFF.

The rearrangement uses TRBV9 and TRBJ2-7; TRBD1 matches at 11 bases. CDR1 SGDLS and CDR2 YYNGEE come from the germline V gene. V shed 0 bases and J 4 bases; nucleotides not matched to a gene: 3. This CDR3 region has 15 residues. DNA for the CDR3: TGTGCCAGCAGCGTAGGGGACAGGGGGAGATACGAGCAGTACTTC. Protein product: CASSVGDRGRYEQYF.

This sequence joins TRBV27 and TRBJ1-1; perhaps TRBD1 as D (6 bases). The ends were cut back, 1 base at V and 0 bases at J, with 18 bases in the middle. The CDR3 totals 18 residues. The germline gives CDR1 MNHEY, CDR2 SMNVEV (reference sequence). The CDR3 coding sequence is TGTGCCAGCAGTTTATTTCACGGGGGGGGCCAGCTGAACACTGAAGCTTTCTTT. It specifies CASSLFHGGGQLNTEAFF.

For this clone: Sequence at one end of the junction differs from germline and may be a read error. The chain recombines TRBV6-6 with TRBJ2-7, with a possible D match to TRBD1 (6 bases). The germline V gene has CDR1 MNHNY and CDR2 SVGAGI (reference sequence). This CDR3 region has 12 residues. The CDR3 loop is CASSWGQAELIF. The CDR3 bases are TGTGCCAGCAGTTGGGGGCAGGCCGAACTAATATTC.

The CDR3 reads CASSLRGTGELFF. In DNA, the CDR3 is TGTGCCAGTAGTCTTCGCGGCACCGGGGAGCTGTTTTTT. The chain uses TRBV19 and TRBJ2-2; D call uncertain. Germline CDR1 reads LNHDA; CDR2 reads SQIVND (reference sequence). The CDR3 runs 13 residues. Between the trimmed V and J ends, which lost 5 bases and 4 bases, there was a span of 8 bases.

The chain recombines TRBV5-4 with TRBJ1-3; D call uncertain. Germline CDR1 is SGHNT and CDR2 is YYREEE (reference sequence). The ends were cut back, 0 bases at V and 4 bases at J, with 8 bases in the middle. This CDR3 region has 14 residues. The CDR3 DNA reads as TGTGCCAGCAGCTTGGCGGGGTCCGGAAACACCATATATTTT. Translation: CASSLAGSGNTIYF.

This chain joins TRBV19 and TRBJ1-5, with D maybe TRBD1 (5 bases). The CDR3 is 14 amino acids. Germline V gives CDR1 LNHDA, CDR2 SQIVND (reference sequence). Trimming left V 8 bases short and J 11 bases short, with 22 bases between. The CDR3 spells CASRLQGKRRTQHF. As DNA, the CDR3 is TGTGCCAGTCGATTGCAGGGCAAGAGAAGGACCCAGCATTTT.

The DNA for the CDR3 is TGTGCCAGTAGTTGGGGCCTTAGCAATCAGCCCCAGCATTTT. Its translation is CASSWGLSNQPQHF. The V call is TRBV19, the J call TRBJ1-5, with D possibly TRBD1 on 5 matching bases. V was cut by 5 bases and J by 0 bases, with 8 bases left in between. Germline V gene lookup returns CDR1 LNHDA and CDR2 SQIVND (reference sequence). This CDR3 is 14 amino acids long. Variable domain in full (rest from reference TRBV19 and TRBJ1-5): DGGITQSPKYLFRKEGQNVTLSCEQNLNHDAMYWYRQDPGQGLRLIYYSQIVNDFQKGDIAEGYSVSREKKESFPLTVTSAQKNPTAFYLCASSWGLSNQPQHFGDGTRLSIL.

V gene TRBV5-1 combines with J gene TRBJ2-2; D might be TRBD2 (6 bases). This CDR3 is 14 amino acids long. V gave up 0 bases and J gave up 6 bases, with 9 bases separating them. The germline gives CDR1 SGHRS, CDR2 YFSETQ. The CDR3 loop is CASSLGLEAGELFF. The DNA for the CDR3 is TGCGCCAGCAGCTTGGGACTAGAGGCCGGGGAGCTGTTTTTT.

This clone was observed a few times. The chain joins TRBV5-5 to TRBJ2-7; a weak D match, TRBD2 (6 bases). The V and J ends lost 0 bases and 2 bases respectively, with 18 bases between them. The CDR3 covers 17 residues. The V gene's germline CDR1 is SGHKS and CDR2 YYEKEE (reference sequence). CDR3 residues: CASSLGAGTRGTYEQYF. The CDR3, as DNA: TGTGCCAGCAGCTTGGGCGCCGGGACTCGGGGAACCTACGAGCAGTACTTC.